The rows below give T cell receptor beta chains drawn from one sample of a study of post-analysis software for immune sequencing data. TCRdb recomputed calls from the PCR reads with MiXCR, one row per CDR3 protein. The sample lists about 200,000 distinct CDR3 sequences, around 30% occurring once. Material: blood. The receptors were sampled from a girl under 18 with multiple sclerosis. Each CDR3 is given with its conserved first and last residue. A D gene is named only where the DNA matches it firmly. Some rows mark clone size as missing; the rest say once, few, many or name a class of expanded clone.

D	J	V	length	size	CDR3	DNA
TRBD2	TRBJ2-2	TRBV15	17	few	CATSRDASSGGPRELFF	TGTGCCACCAGCAGAGATGCGAGTAGCGGGGGGCCTAGGGAGCTGTTTTTT
-	TRBJ1-1	TRBV7-6	17	-	CASSSPDGDDPNTEAFF	TGTGCCAGCAGCTCCCCCGATGGGGACGACCCGAACACTGAAGCTTTCTTT
-	TRBJ2-3	TRBV7-9	16	-	CASSSEIRTRTDTQYF	TGTGCCAGCAGCTCCGAGATCCGGACCCGCACAGATACGCAGTATTTT
-	TRBJ2-3	TRBV24-1	13	few	CATSDYYTDTQYF	TGTGCCACCAGTGATTACTACACAGATACGCAGTATTTT
-	TRBJ1-5	TRBV5-6	15	-	CASSMTRSRDQPQHF	TGTGCCAGCAGCATGACCCGGTCTAGGGATCAGCCCCAGCATTTT
-	TRBJ2-2	TRBV28	13	-	CASRGGRTGELFF	TGTGCCAGCCGAGGGGGGAGAACCGGGGAGCTGTTTTTT
TRBD2	TRBJ2-1	TRBV9	15	-	CASSPQRGHPNEQFF	TGTGCCAGCAGCCCCCAGCGGGGCCACCCCAATGAGCAGTTCTTC
-	TRBJ2-7	TRBV28	13	-	CASSFLPLPEQYF	TGTGCCAGCAGTTTCCTACCTTTACCCGAGCAGTACTTC
TRBD2	TRBJ2-2	TRBV29-1	14	-	CSIIAGKTTGELFF	TGCAGCATCATAGCGGGAAAAACCACCGGGGAGCTGTTTTTT
TRBD2	TRBJ2-5	TRBV15	17	-	CATSRDSGTSSSGTQYF	TGTGCCACCAGCAGAGATTCTGGGACTAGCAGTTCGGGGACCCAGTACTTC
-	TRBJ2-5	TRBV20-1	15	many	CSARPLAAIQETQYF	TGCAGTGCTAGACCCTTAGCGGCAATCCAAGAGACCCAGTACTTC
-	TRBJ2-7	TRBV5-1	14	many	CASSLGQNTYEQYF	TGCGCCAGCAGCTTAGGACAGAATACCTACGAGCAGTACTTC
-	TRBJ2-5	TRBV12-3/TRBV12-4	14	-	CASSIRGAVETQYF	TGTGCCAGCAGTATCCGGGGAGCCGTGGAGACCCAGTACTTC
TRBD2	TRBJ2-3	TRBV20-1	14	many	CSARGAGSTDTQYF	TGCAGTGCTAGAGGAGCGGGGAGCACAGATACGCAGTATTTT
TRBD1	TRBJ2-1	TRBV5-1	16	many	CASSSVAGGAYNEQFF	TGCGCCAGCAGCTCGGTCGCAGGGGGCGCTTACAATGAGCAGTTCTTC
-	TRBJ2-3	TRBV20-1	13	many	CSASPQNTDTQYF	TGCAGTGCCAGCCCCCAAAACACAGATACGCAGTATTTT
TRBD1	TRBJ1-6	TRBV5-1	19	-	CASANPARQGKLYNSPPHF	TGCGCCAGCGCTAATCCCGCGAGACAGGGGAAGCTCTATAATTCACCCCCCCACTTT
-	TRBJ2-6	TRBV7-9	16	-	CASSLTRSSGANVLTF	TGTGCCAGCAGCTTAACCAGGAGCTCTGGGGCCAACGTCCTGACTTTC